Detailed here is one TCR beta chain. Antigen unknown. The sample comes from a study of cytomegalovirus exposure and HLA in healthy donors. Overall study: Genetic ancestry analysis placed around 76% of the 300 to 500 donors that were genotyped in the Caucasian-associated cluster. Overall study findings and caveats: A later analysis found TCR association rates differed by HLA locus, highest for DRB1 and lowest for HLA-C. Diagnosis of cytomegalovirus status made by the classifier reportedly showed high specificity and sensitivity.

The PCR employed 60 Vbeta primers together with 13 Jbeta primers. The repertoire was sequenced with immunoSEQ multiplex PCR; TCRdb's copy has only in-frame clones and lacks some. The table lists 150,000 to 200,000 clones, about 75% of them singletons. This TCR came from a female donor in good health and CMV-seronegative. Sequences were obtained from PBMCs.

CDR3 amino acids: CASRGRGGRVSIQYF. The CDR3 nucleotides read TGTGCCAGTCGCGGGCGGGGGGGCCGAGTTAGCATTCAGTACTTC. The chain is built from TRBV6-1 and TRBJ2-4, with 9 bases aligning to TRBD2. The germline V gene encodes CDR1 MNHNS and CDR2 SASEGT. The CDR3 is 15 amino acids. V lost 9 bases, J lost 9 bases, and 15 bases stayed unmatched.